This TCR beta chain was captured in a study of CD4+ T cells in melanoma. Germline V lookup: CDR1 SGDLS, CDR2 YYNGEE. CDR3 size: 18 residues. The ends lost 4 bases at V and 8 bases at J; junction bases unmatched: 15. TCRdb's table, derived via immunoSEQ multiplex PCR, lists solely in-frame clones and lacks some. The sample holds about 14,000 clones, roughly three fifths seen once. The clonotype comes from a human donor with melanoma. The sample was cells from a culture (not recorded whether cultured in vitro). V and J are TRBV9 and TRBJ1-4; 12 nucleotides agree with TRBD1. The CDR3: CASSLRPGTGGSEEKLFF. The CDR3 coding sequence is TGTGCCAGCAGCTTACGTCCCGGGACAGGGGGCTCGGAGGAAAAACTGTTTTTT.